Following are 29 T cell receptor beta chains from one sample sequenced in a study of cytomegalovirus exposure and HLA in healthy donors. Vbeta (60) and Jbeta (13) primers were used in the PCR. The table came from immunoSEQ multiplex PCR; TCRdb's copy has only in-frame clones and leaves some out. The sample carries some 98,000 clones, around 84% recorded once. The material sequenced was PBMCs. Source of these receptors: a human donor in good health.

The chain has TRBV10-3 and TRBJ2-1; D gene ambiguous. The CDR3 has 16 amino acids. Germline CDR1 is ENHRY and CDR2 is SYGVKD. The V and J ends lost 0 bases and 7 bases respectively, with 16 bases between them. As DNA, the CDR3 is TGTGCCATCAGTGAGTCAAACGGGTTCTCTTCGAATGAGCAGTTCTTC. It yields the protein CAISESNGFSSNEQFF.

The rearrangement uses TRBV11-3 and TRBJ2-3; no firm D call. The CDR3 extends over 14 amino acids. Germline V gives CDR1 SGHNT, CDR2 YENEEA. The V gene lost 2 bases and the J gene lost 0 bases, with 6 bases spanning the gap. In DNA, the CDR3 is TGTGCCAGCAGCTTATTGGCTAGCACAGATACGCAGTATTTT. As protein: CASSLLASTDTQYF.

The chain joins TRBV21-1 to TRBJ2-4; no check of the table's D call, TRBD2, against the DNA was made. TRBV21-1 is reported as a pseudogene. CDR3 size: 16 residues. CDR3: CASSKGGGLAKNIQYF. The CDR3 DNA sequence: TGTGCCAGCAGCAAAGGTGGGGGACTAGCCAAAAACATTCAGTACTTC.

In DNA, the CDR3 is TGTGCTAGTGGTTTTTGGGACATCTCGAACTATGGCTACACCTTC. As protein: CASGFWDISNYGYTF. The chain joins TRBV12-5 to TRBJ1-2; D perhaps matches TRBD1 (6 bases). V dropped 3 bases and J dropped 2 bases, with 13 bases sitting between them. Germline CDR1 LGHNT, CDR2 FRNRAP. The CDR3 is 15 residues long. The full variable domain, with the rest looked up from reference TRBV12-5 and TRBJ1-2, is DARVTQTPRHKVTEMGQEVTMRCQPILGHNTVFWYRQTMMQGLELLAYFRNRAPLDDSGMPKDRFSAEMPDATLATLKIQPSEPRDSAVYFCASGFWDISNYGYTFGSGTRLTVV.

This chain joins TRBV23-1 and TRBJ2-7; 9 bases match TRBD1. TRBV23-1 is an ORF, with its function uncertain. This CDR3 is built from 13 residues. J was trimmed by 5 bases and V by 6 bases; bases with no gene match: 5. CDR3 sequence reads: CASSRGQGHEQYF. In nucleotides, the CDR3 is TGCGCCAGCAGCCGGGGACAGGGCCACGAGCAGTACTTC.

This sequence joins TRBV4-1 and TRBJ2-1, with 10 positions matching TRBD1. The V segment lost 0 bases and the J segment 7 bases; nucleotides outside the gene matches: 12. The CDR3 runs to 18 residues. The germline V gene encodes CDR1 MGHRA and CDR2 YSYEKL. CDR3 nucleotide sequence: TGCGCCAGCAGCCAAGATGGGGTCGGGACAGGGGTTTTTAATGAGCAGTTCTTC. Its protein is CASSQDGVGTGVFNEQFF.

V gene TRBV6-5 combines with J gene TRBJ1-1; D remains unclear. Trimming took off 5 bases at V and 1 base at J, with 8 bases between the two ends. The CDR3 has 13 residues. Germline V gene data show CDR1 as MNHEY and CDR2 as SVGAGI. In DNA form, the CDR3 reads TGTGCCAGCAGTCATCACAAGAACACTGAAGCTTTCTTT. This translates into CASSHHKNTEAFF.

The V call is TRBV7-2, the J call TRBJ2-2; TRBD2 matches at 7 bases. Germline V gene data show CDR1 as SGHTA and CDR2 as FQGNSA. This CDR3 region has 15 residues. Trimming removed 2 bases from V and 5 bases from J; junction bases left unmatched: 5. The CDR3 spells CASSLSAGVTGELFF. CDR3 nucleotides: TGTGCCAGCAGCTTATCGGCGGGAGTTACCGGGGAGCTGTTTTTT.

The J gene is TRBJ1-2, the V gene TRBV6-1, with TRBD1 as a possible D gene (6 bases). Germline CDR1 is MNHNS and CDR2 is SASEGT. This CDR3 is built from 15 residues. V was pared by 3 bases and J by 3 bases, with 14 bases between. The CDR3 nucleotides read TGTGCCAGCAGTGATTACGGACAGACCTACTATGGCTACACCTTC. The encoded protein is CASSDYGQTYYGYTF.

In DNA, the CDR3 is TGTGCCACCAGCAGAGTAGGCGGGACCACAGATACGCAGTATTTT. Translated: CATSRVGGTTDTQYF. V usage is TRBV15 and J usage is TRBJ2-3; D may be TRBD2 (6 bases). The germline V and J ends were trimmed by 1 base and 2 bases, with 10 bases remaining between them. CDR3 length equals 15 residues. Germline CDR1 LNHNV, CDR2 YYDKDF (reference sequence).

The gene calls are TRBV14 and TRBJ1-1, with a weak D call TRBD1 (6 bases). The V end lost 5 bases, the J end lost 4 bases, and 17 bases lay between the germline ends. Germline CDR1 reads SGHDN; CDR2 reads FVKESK. The CDR3 sequence is 15 residues long. The CDR3 DNA is TGTGCCAGCAGCGGAAGCAGGGGATTGGGCACTGAAGCTTTCTTT. Its translation: CASSGSRGLGTEAFF.

Details on this clone: A junction boundary mismatches the germline segment, possibly from a read error. The J gene is TRBJ2-2, the V gene TRBV7-7, with 8 bases that match TRBD2. Germline loops: CDR1 SSHAT, CDR2 FNYEAQ (reference sequence). The CDR3 is 16 residues long. CDR3 region: CASSFSLAVRTGELFF. Written as DNA, the CDR3 is TGTGCTAGCAGCTTCTCACTAGCGGTTAGGACCGGGGAGCTGTTTTTT.

The chain joins TRBV28 to TRBJ2-5; 10 nucleotides match TRBD2. The J call is uncertain, as TRBJ2-7 better fits the DNA end. Germline V CDR1 and CDR2: MDHEN, SYDVKM. This CDR3 spans 12 amino acids. CDR3 DNA: TGTGCCAGCAGTAGCGGGAGGGACGAGCAGTACTTC. Translation: CASSSGRDEQYF.

A note on this clone: This specimen includes other DNA sequences encoding the same CDR3. The chain links TRBV20-1 to TRBJ1-1; 7 bases agree with TRBD1. V lost 1 base and J lost 11; bases outside the gene matches: 4. CDR1 and CDR2 from the germline V gene are DFQATT and SNEGSKA (reference sequence). CDR3 length: 11 amino acids. CDR3 in DNA: TGCAGTGCTAGAGGAGAGGGGGCGGCTTTCTTT. Its protein is CSARGEGAAFF.

V gene TRBV6-5 combines with J gene TRBJ2-3; perhaps TRBD1 as D (6 bases). Per germline, CDR1 MNHEY and CDR2 SVGAGI. Between the trimmed V and J ends, which lost 5 bases and 4 bases, there was a span of 13 bases. This CDR3 spans 14 amino acids. The CDR3 DNA reads as TGTGCCAGCAGTCTCCCTGGACAGTCAGATACGCAGTATTTT. The encoded protein is CASSLPGQSDTQYF.

The chain joins TRBV18 to TRBJ2-2, with D possibly matching TRBD1 (6 bases). Between the trimmed V and J ends, which lost 1 base and 2 bases, there was a span of 17 bases. The CDR3 is 18 amino acids. Per germline, CDR1 KGHSH and CDR2 LQKENI. The CDR3 protein is CASSPLRTEGLNTGELFF. CDR3 nucleotide sequence: TGTGCCAGCTCACCACTGCGGACAGAGGGCCTCAACACCGGGGAGCTGTTTTTT.

The V call is TRBV2, the J call TRBJ1-2; D gene ambiguous. Germline CDR1 SNHLY, CDR2 FYNNEI. Trimming stripped 7 bases from V and 8 bases from J, with 20 bases between. This CDR3 contains 14 residues. CDR3 DNA sequence: TGTGCCAGCAACACCCAGGCGGGGAATATGGGCTACACCTTC. Translating gives CASNTQAGNMGYTF.

This chain joins TRBV9 and TRBJ1-1, with 8 bases identical to TRBD1. This CDR3 region has 15 residues. Germline CDR1 is SGDLS and CDR2 is YYNGEE. V dropped 3 bases and J dropped 0; count of bases not matched to a gene: 4. The CDR3 here is CASSARTGMNTEAFF. The CDR3 bases are TGTGCCAGCAGCGCCCGGACAGGGATGAACACTGAAGCTTTCTTT.

A word on this clone: No conserved phenylalanine or tryptophan is present at the end of the CDR3, so a read error is the likely explanation. It is unclear where the CDR3 begins or ends on the DNA, so no DNA is shown, and the CDR3 is as TCRdb lists it. The chain is built from TRBV2 and TRBJ1-2; TRBD1, as called in the table, went unchecked against the DNA. Germline CDR1 is SNHLY and CDR2 is FYNNEI. The CDR3 extends over 11 residues, inclusive of both ends. The CDR3 sequence is CASSEWDRAPL.

The rearrangement links TRBV11-3 to TRBJ2-3; D gene unclear. V was trimmed by 6 bases and J by 0 bases, leaving 16 bases between them. CDR3 size: 16 residues. CDR1 and CDR2 (germline): SGHNT, YENEEA. CDR3 in DNA: TGTGCCAGCAGTATGGAGACGTCTTCTAGCACAGATACGCAGTATTTT. This encodes CASSMETSSSTDTQYF.

The rearrangement links TRBV4-2 to TRBJ1-1; the D is unclear. Trimming removed 1 base from V and 0 bases from J, with 15 bases in between. CDR3 length: 17 amino acids. CDR1 is LGHNA, CDR2 YNFKEQ, per germline. CDR3 sequence reads: CASSQGTGVAMNTEAFF. The DNA for the CDR3 is TGTGCCAGCAGCCAAGGAACCGGAGTCGCCATGAACACTGAAGCTTTCTTT.

The chain has TRBV6-1 and TRBJ1-1; no reliable D call. V was shortened by 0 bases and J by 7 bases, with 6 bases between the two germline ends. The length of the CDR3 is 12 residues. CDR1 is MNHNS and CDR2 is SASEGT in the germline V gene. DNA of the CDR3: TGTGCCAGCAGTGAAGCCCGGGTTGAAGCTTTCTTT. Encoded protein: CASSEARVEAFF.

The chain joins TRBV6-5 to TRBJ2-3; 10 bases are shared with TRBD2. This CDR3 spans 15 amino acids. Germline trimming cut 6 bases from V and 2 bases from J; bases unmatched to any gene: 5. From germline, CDR1 is MNHEY and CDR2 SVGAGI. The CDR3 bases are TGTGCCAGCAGGGGTAGCGGGGGGTTCACAGATACGCAGTATTTT. Translating it yields CASRGSGGFTDTQYF.

Only one count was recorded for this clone. J is TRBJ1-3 and V is TRBV10-3; TRBD1 matches at 7 bases. Trimming cost V 6 bases and J 0 bases; bases outside gene matches: 2. This CDR3 region has 14 residues. Germline V lookup: CDR1 ENHRY, CDR2 SYGVKD. The CDR3 sequence: CAISGTDSGNTIYF. As DNA, the CDR3 is TGTGCCATCAGCGGGACAGACTCTGGAAACACCATATATTTT.

The chain carries TRBV19 and TRBJ1-1; 7 bases are shared with TRBD1. The CDR3 sequence is 15 residues long. The trim removed 9 bases at V and 0 bases at J, leaving 10 bases unmatched. The V gene's germline CDR1 is LNHDA and CDR2 SQIVND (reference sequence). CDR3 protein: CASFIGTAMNTEAFF. The DNA of the CDR3 is TGTGCCAGCTTCATCGGGACAGCTATGAACACTGAAGCTTTCTTT.

The chain couples TRBV28 to TRBJ2-5; a weak D match, TRBD1 (6 bases). CDR3 length: 13 amino acids. Germline CDR1 reads MDHEN; CDR2 reads SYDVKM. V gave up 3 bases and J gave up 4 bases, with 9 bases separating them. CDR3 protein: CASSFARGETQYF. The CDR3 DNA is TGTGCCAGCAGTTTTGCCAGGGGAGAGACCCAGTACTTC.

The rearrangement joins TRBV7-7 to TRBJ2-2; 8 bases fit TRBD2. Germline CDR1 is SSHAT and CDR2 is FNYEAQ (reference sequence). J gave up 4 bases and V 1 base, and 2 bases lay outside the gene matches. The CDR3 is 15 residues long. The CDR3 reads CASSLGAGGTGELFF. Here the CDR3 DNA reads TGTGCCAGCAGCTTAGGGGCGGGAGGCACCGGGGAGCTGTTTTTT.

The chain recombines TRBV15 with TRBJ2-5; possibly TRBD2 for D (5 bases). Germline V gives CDR1 LNHNV, CDR2 YYDKDF (reference sequence). Trimming took 1 base from V and 2 from J, leaving 11 bases between them. The CDR3 totals 15 residues. CDR3 loop: CATSRVGGRQETQYF. CDR3 nucleotide sequence: TGTGCCACCAGCAGAGTTGGAGGAAGACAAGAGACCCAGTACTTC.

V gene TRBV18 combines with J gene TRBJ1-2; 7 nucleotides match TRBD1. The CDR3 is 15 amino acids. From germline, CDR1 is KGHSH and CDR2 LQKENI. With V trimmed by 3 bases and J by 3 bases, 7 bases remained unmatched. The CDR3 DNA reads as TGTGCCAGCTCACCCTTTTTTGGGACAGACTATGGCTACACCTTC. Its protein is CASSPFFGTDYGYTF.